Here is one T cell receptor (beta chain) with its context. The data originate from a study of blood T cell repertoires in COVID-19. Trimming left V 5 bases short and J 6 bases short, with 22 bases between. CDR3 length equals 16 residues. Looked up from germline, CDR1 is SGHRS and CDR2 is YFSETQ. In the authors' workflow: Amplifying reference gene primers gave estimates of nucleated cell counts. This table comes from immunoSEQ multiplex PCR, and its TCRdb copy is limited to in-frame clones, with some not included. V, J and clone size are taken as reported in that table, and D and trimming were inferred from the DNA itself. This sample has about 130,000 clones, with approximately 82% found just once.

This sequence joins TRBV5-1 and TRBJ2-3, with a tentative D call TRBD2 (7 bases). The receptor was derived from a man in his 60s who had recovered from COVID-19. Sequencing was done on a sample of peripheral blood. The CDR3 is CASRPVGGDTADTQYF. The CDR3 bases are TGCGCCAGCAGACCCGTTGGGGGGGACACGGCCGATACGCAGTATTTT.